The 17 T cell receptor beta chains below all came from one sample that was sequenced in a study of T cells in Graves' hyperthyroidism and ophthalmopathy. Amplified regions were TCR beta CDR3 sequences from RNA transcripts. HTBI primers drove first-round RT-PCR of the TCR CDR3. TCRdb redid the calling of the multiplex PCR reads with MiXCR, one entry per CDR3 protein. The table includes some 510,000 distinct CDR3 sequences, 46% detected once. The material sequenced was peripheral blood or thyroid tissue (not recorded which). The source of these receptors is a woman in her late teens or twenties with Graves' hyperthyroidism.

The V call is TRBV10-3, the J call TRBJ2-5, with 7 positions matching TRBD2. This CDR3 has 14 residues. Germline V lookup: CDR1 ENHRY, CDR2 SYGVKD. V dropped 6 bases and J dropped 5; count of bases not matched to a gene: 9. Written as DNA, the CDR3 is TGTGCCATCAGAGACGGGGGGAGCGGGGAGACCCAGTACTTC. Translated, it gives CAIRDGGSGETQYF.

The V gene is TRBV2, the J gene TRBJ2-2; perhaps TRBD1 as D (6 bases). This CDR3 contains 15 residues. Germline loops: CDR1 SNHLY, CDR2 FYNNEI. V was trimmed by 11 bases and J by 1 base, leaving 17 bases between them. CDR3 amino acids: CAGSPPDRNTGELFF. The DNA for the CDR3 is TGTGCCGGCTCCCCCCCGGACAGGAACACCGGGGAGCTGTTTTTT. Full variable domain (remainder filled in from reference TRBV2 and TRBJ2-2): EPEVTQTPSHQVTQMGQEVILRCVPISNHLYFYWYRQILGQKVEFLVSFYNNEISEKSEIFDDQFSVERPDGSNFTLKIRSTKLEDSAMYFCAGSPPDRNTGELFFGEGSRLTVL.

This clonotype was counted many times. The J gene is TRBJ1-3, the V gene TRBV7-8; D not certain. The CDR3 contains 15 residues. Germline CDR1 SGHVS, CDR2 FQNEAQ. Deletions cut 4 bases from V and 1 base from J, with 11 bases between. The CDR3 nucleotides read TGTGCCAGCAGCTACGACACCGGGTCTGGAAACACCATATATTTT. Translating it yields CASSYDTGSGNTIYF.

This clonotype was observed a handful of times. A read error may account for a junction end that differs from germline. The chain employs TRBV7-9 and TRBJ1-2, with TRBD1 matching over 8 bases. The CDR3 extends over 13 amino acids. The germline gives CDR1 SEHNR, CDR2 FQNEAQ (reference sequence). CDR3 loop: CASSQGTGVGYTF. The DNA of the CDR3 is TGCGCCAGCAGCCAAGGGACAGGCGTCGGCTACACCTTC.

This chain joins TRBV25-1 and TRBJ1-1, with TRBD1 matching 10 bases. Looked up from germline, CDR1 is MGHDK and CDR2 is SYGVNS. Trimming took 5 bases from V and 1 from J; bases not matched to a gene: 7. The length of the CDR3 is 16 residues. CDR3 nucleotide sequence: TGTGCCAGCAGTTTAGGGACAGGGGCCCGGAACACTGAAGCTTTCTTT. This codes for CASSLGTGARNTEAFF. Supplemented by reference TRBV25-1 and TRBJ1-1, the full variable domain reads EADIYQTPRYLVIGTGKKITLECSQTMGHDKMYWYQQDPGMELHLIHYSYGVNSTEKGDLSSESTVSRIRTEHFPLTLESARPSHTSQYLCASSLGTGARNTEAFFGQGTRLTVV.

This clonotype was detected ten times or more. The chain uses TRBV7-2 and TRBJ2-7, with 7 positions matching TRBD1. In germline, CDR1 is SGHTA, CDR2 FQGNSA. J was trimmed by 1 base and V by 3 bases; bases with no gene match: 3. The CDR3 sequence is 14 residues long. CDR3 coding DNA: TGTGCCAGCAGCTTGGACAGGAGGTCCTACGAGCAGTACTTC. It translates to CASSLDRRSYEQYF.

This clonotype was seen ten or more times. The J gene is TRBJ2-7, the V gene TRBV10-3, with 11 bases fitting TRBD2. Germline trimming cut 6 bases from V and 2 bases from J; bases unmatched to any gene: 3. The CDR3 extends over 14 amino acids. Looked up from germline, CDR1 is ENHRY and CDR2 is SYGVKD. The chain's CDR3 is CAIRETSGAYEQYF. In nucleotides, the CDR3 is TGTGCCATCAGAGAGACTAGCGGGGCCTACGAGCAGTACTTC.

The table lists this clonotype with many counts. The chain couples TRBV24-1 to TRBJ2-5; D unclear. The CDR3 length is 13 residues. Germline CDR1 is KGHDR and CDR2 is SFDVKD. The V and J ends lost 3 bases and 5 bases respectively, with 9 bases between them. The CDR3 protein is CATSDHRVETQYF. Written as DNA, the CDR3 is TGTGCCACCAGTGATCACAGAGTCGAGACCCAGTACTTC.

The table lists this clonotype with a count of one. The rearrangement links TRBV5-4 to TRBJ1-2; D is unresolved. V lost 0 bases and J 9 bases, leaving 6 bases between the germline ends. The CDR3 totals 11 residues. From germline, CDR1 is SGHNT and CDR2 YYREEE (reference sequence). The CDR3 reads CASSLVGSYTF. The CDR3 nucleotides read TGTGCCAGCAGCTTGGTGGGGAGCTACACCTTC.

The rearrangement joins TRBV7-6 to TRBJ2-7; D is uncertain. This CDR3 region has 16 residues. The germline V gene has CDR1 SGHVS and CDR2 FNYEAQ. Trimming stripped 3 bases from V and 6 bases from J, with 21 bases between. The CDR3 nucleotides read TGTGCCAGCAGCTTCTTAGGGCAGGACCGACGAGGCGAGCAGTACTTC. Protein sequence: CASSFLGQDRRGEQYF.

About this clonotype itself: This could be a read error, since a much larger clone is one nucleotide away. V usage is TRBV12-3 or TRBV12-4 and J usage is TRBJ1-6, with TRBD1 matching over 7 bases. CDR3 size: 13 residues. The V and J ends lost 9 bases and 9 bases, in that order; junction bases with no gene match: 8. CDR3 region: CASNRGLGSPLHF. The CDR3 DNA is TGTGCCAGTAACAGGGGCTTGGGTTCACCCCTCCACTTT.

The CDR3 region is CSARAPRESHEQYF. The CDR3 DNA reads TGCAGTGCTAGAGCCCCACGGGAGTCCCACGAGCAGTACTTC. The genes are TRBV20-1 and TRBJ2-7; maybe TRBD2 (6 bases). The CDR3 covers 14 residues. V shed 1 base and J shed 5 bases, with 15 bases lying between them. From germline, CDR1 is DFQATT and CDR2 SNEGSKA (reference sequence).

The J gene is TRBJ1-1, the V gene TRBV4-3; TRBD1 matches at 9 bases. With V trimmed by 0 bases and J by 1 base, 9 bases remained unmatched. The CDR3 sequence is 18 residues long. CDR1 is LGHNA and CDR2 is YSLEER in the germline V gene. CDR3 region: CASSQEQGAHPGNTEAFF. The CDR3 nucleotides read TGCGCCAGCAGCCAAGAACAGGGGGCACACCCCGGGAACACTGAAGCTTTCTTT.

This clonotype was counted once. V usage is TRBV7-1 and J usage is TRBJ1-2, with 9 positions matching TRBD1. TRBV7-1 is treated as an ORF (open reading frame) with a function not yet certain. This CDR3 contains 15 residues. The J segment lost 4 bases and the V segment lost 3 bases, leaving 6 bases of the junction unmatched. CDR3 in amino acids: CASSSTTGGGYGYTF. CDR3 DNA sequence: TGTGCCAGCAGCTCCACGACAGGGGGGGGCTATGGCTACACCTTC.

This clonotype was seen a single time. Since no conserved phenylalanine or tryptophan closes the CDR3, a read error is the likely cause. The limits of the CDR3 on the DNA are not certain, so only TCRdb's listed CDR3 is given. V and J are TRBV7-3 and TRBJ1-6. The CDR3 spans 8 amino acids, including both terminal residues. From germline, CDR1 is SGHTA and CDR2 FQGTGA. CDR3 loop: CASSTVSS.

This chain joins TRBV7-2 and TRBJ1-3; D is undetermined. The ends were cut back, 3 bases at V and 4 bases at J, with 16 bases in the middle. CDR1 and CDR2 (germline): SGHTA, FQGNSA. There are 16 residues in the CDR3. CDR3 DNA: TGTGCCAGCAGCTTCTCACCACGGGTGTCCGGAAACACCATATATTTT. Translating it yields CASSFSPRVSGNTIYF.

This clonotype has at least ten counts. The chain links TRBV29-1 to TRBJ2-2; D gene uncertain. The CDR3 is 12 residues long. The V gene's germline CDR1 is SQVTM and CDR2 ANQGSEA. Trimming shortened V by 2 bases and J by 6 bases, and 7 bases separated the two germline ends. CDR3 region: CSVELWSGELFF. The DNA for the CDR3 is TGCAGCGTTGAATTGTGGTCCGGGGAGCTGTTTTTT.